These T cell receptor beta chains were read from a single sample in a study of T-cell reconstitution after alpha-beta-depleted transplantation in children. One entry per CDR3 protein, called by TCRdb with MiXCR from the PCR reads. The table records roughly 400,000 distinct CDR3 sequences, about a fifth of them present only once. The sequencing here drew on PBMCs from the stem cell graft donor, taken from the stem cell graft. These receptors all stem from a human donor who donated a stem cell graft to a child with acute myeloid leukemia. Both conserved end residues are part of each CDR3. A D gene is named only where the DNA matches it firmly. Clone size, where shown, is once, few, many, or a class for clones that have expanded.

v_gene: TRBV12-3/TRBV12-4
abundance: few
d_gene: TRBD1
j_gene: TRBJ2-2
CDR3aa: CASRGTGGKAGELFF
CDR3nt: TGTGCCAGCAGGGGGACAGGGGGCAAGGCCGGGGAGCTGTTTTTT

v_gene: TRBV29-1
abundance: few
d_gene: -
j_gene: TRBJ2-1
CDR3aa: CSVAGPGMSGYRNEQFF
CDR3nt: TGCAGCGTTGCGGGTCCGGGGATGAGCGGGTACCGCAATGAGCAGTTCTTC

v_gene: TRBV15
abundance: few
d_gene: TRBD2
j_gene: TRBJ2-4
CDR3aa: CATSSRLADIQYF
CDR3nt: TGTGCCACCAGCTCCCGACTAGCAGACATTCAGTACTTC

v_gene: TRBV18
abundance: few
d_gene: -
j_gene: TRBJ2-1
CDR3aa: CASSPDSSNEQFF
CDR3nt: TGTGCCAGCTCACCAGACTCCTCCAATGAGCAGTTCTTC

v_gene: TRBV25-1
abundance: -
d_gene: -
j_gene: TRBJ2-1
CDR3aa: CASSEVGSSYNEQFF
CDR3nt: TGTGCCAGCAGTGAAGTCGGGAGCTCCTACAATGAGCAGTTCTTC

v_gene: TRBV9
abundance: -
d_gene: -
j_gene: TRBJ2-2
CDR3aa: CASSGALGELFF
CDR3nt: TGTGCCAGCAGCGGTGCCCTAGGGGAGCTGTTTTTT

v_gene: TRBV6-6
abundance: -
d_gene: -
j_gene: TRBJ1-1
CDR3aa: CASSYKENTEAFF
CDR3nt: TGTGCCAGCAGTTACAAAGAGAACACTGAAGCTTTCTTT

v_gene: TRBV4-1
abundance: -
d_gene: -
j_gene: TRBJ2-7
CDR3aa: CASSQTPQDKEQYF
CDR3nt: TGCGCCAGCAGCCAAACGCCGCAGGATAAGGAGCAGTACTTC

v_gene: TRBV29-1
abundance: many
d_gene: -
j_gene: TRBJ2-7
CDR3aa: CSVEDQTGLTTYEQYF
CDR3nt: TGCAGCGTTGAAGATCAGACAGGCTTAACTACCTACGAGCAGTACTTC

v_gene: TRBV6-5
abundance: -
d_gene: -
j_gene: TRBJ2-3
CDR3aa: CASSYSASMGRTDTQYF
CDR3nt: TGTGCCAGCAGTTACTCGGCCTCGATGGGGCGAACAGATACGCAGTATTTT

v_gene: TRBV27
abundance: -
d_gene: -
j_gene: TRBJ2-6
CDR3aa: CASSDGQGANVLTF
CDR3nt: TGTGCCAGCAGTGATGGACAGGGGGCCAACGTCCTGACTTTC

v_gene: TRBV6-1
abundance: few
d_gene: TRBD1
j_gene: TRBJ1-5
CDR3aa: CASSADRGNQPQHF
CDR3nt: TGTGCCAGCAGTGCGGACAGGGGGAATCAGCCCCAGCATTTT

v_gene: TRBV7-3
abundance: -
d_gene: TRBD2
j_gene: TRBJ2-1
CDR3aa: CASSLEAGIYNEQFF
CDR3nt: TGTGCCAGCAGCTTAGAAGCGGGGATTTACAATGAGCAGTTCTTC

v_gene: TRBV6-5
abundance: -
d_gene: -
j_gene: TRBJ2-1
CDR3aa: CASSYSYSATGRFF
CDR3nt: TGTGCCAGCAGTTACTCGTATTCCGCTACAGGTCGGTTCTTC

v_gene: TRBV24-1
abundance: -
d_gene: -
j_gene: TRBJ1-3
CDR3aa: CATSDPVRSGNTIYF
CDR3nt: TGTGCCACCAGTGACCCGGTCCGCTCTGGAAACACCATATATTTT

v_gene: TRBV12-3/TRBV12-4
abundance: -
d_gene: -
j_gene: TRBJ2-2
CDR3aa: CASSLVTITGELFF
CDR3nt: TGTGCCAGCAGTTTAGTGACGATAACCGGGGAGCTGTTTTTT

v_gene: TRBV10-3
abundance: few
d_gene: TRBD2
j_gene: TRBJ2-7
CDR3aa: CAIRLAGGPYEQYF
CDR3nt: TGTGCCATCAGGCTAGCGGGAGGTCCCTACGAGCAGTACTTC

v_gene: TRBV12-3/TRBV12-4
abundance: -
d_gene: TRBD1
j_gene: TRBJ1-1
CDR3aa: CASSLKDRGAKAFF
CDR3nt: TGTGCCAGCAGTTTAAAAGACAGGGGGGCGAAAGCTTTCTTT

v_gene: TRBV20-1
abundance: -
d_gene: -
j_gene: TRBJ2-4
CDR3aa: CSARDQGSIQYF
CDR3nt: TGCAGTGCTAGAGATCAGGGGAGCATTCAGTACTTC

v_gene: TRBV25-1
abundance: -
d_gene: -
j_gene: TRBJ1-1
CDR3aa: CASSGIEPFF
CDR3nt: TGTGCCAGCAGTGGTATTGAACCTTTCTTT

v_gene: TRBV12-3/TRBV12-4
abundance: few
d_gene: -
j_gene: TRBJ2-1
CDR3aa: CASSIPPSSYNEQFF
CDR3nt: TGTGCCAGCAGTATCCCTCCCAGCTCCTACAATGAGCAGTTCTTC

v_gene: TRBV4-2
abundance: -
d_gene: -
j_gene: TRBJ2-2
CDR3aa: CASSQEGLRHGELFF
CDR3nt: TGTGCCAGCAGCCAAGAAGGTCTACGACACGGGGAGCTGTTTTTT

v_gene: TRBV6-1
abundance: -
d_gene: -
j_gene: TRBJ2-2
CDR3aa: CASSEAPRVNTGELFF
CDR3nt: TGTGCCAGCAGTGAAGCTCCTAGGGTGAACACCGGGGAGCTGTTTTTT

v_gene: TRBV20-1
abundance: once
d_gene: -
j_gene: TRBJ2-5
CDR3aa: CSARGASRMSDQETQYF
CDR3nt: TGCAGTGCTCGGGGTGCTAGTCGGATGAGTGATCAAGAGACCCAGTACTTC

v_gene: TRBV10-2
abundance: many
d_gene: -
j_gene: TRBJ2-7
CDR3aa: CASRGDYEQYF
CDR3nt: TGCGCCAGCAGGGGAGACTACGAGCAGTACTTC

v_gene: TRBV4-2
abundance: -
d_gene: TRBD1
j_gene: TRBJ2-2
CDR3aa: CASSQVTGGSNTGELFF
CDR3nt: TGTGCCAGCAGCCAAGTGACAGGGGGATCGAACACCGGGGAGCTGTTTTTT

v_gene: TRBV29-1
abundance: -
d_gene: -
j_gene: TRBJ1-2
CDR3aa: CSVDPGNHGYTF
CDR3nt: TGCAGCGTTGATCCAGGGAACCATGGCTACACCTTC

v_gene: TRBV2
abundance: few
d_gene: -
j_gene: TRBJ2-1
CDR3aa: CASTILRDEQFF
CDR3nt: TGTGCCAGCACCATCCTACGGGATGAGCAGTTCTTC

v_gene: TRBV5-1
abundance: -
d_gene: -
j_gene: TRBJ2-5
CDR3aa: CASSLLTGSQETQYF
CDR3nt: TGCGCCAGCAGCTTGCTTACAGGGAGCCAAGAGACCCAGTACTTC

v_gene: TRBV5-1
abundance: few
d_gene: TRBD1
j_gene: TRBJ2-7
CDR3aa: CASTFGQGLYEQYF
CDR3nt: TGCGCCAGCACCTTCGGACAGGGTTTATACGAGCAGTACTTC

v_gene: TRBV5-6
abundance: -
d_gene: TRBD2
j_gene: TRBJ2-1
CDR3aa: CASSLETSGSRFNEQFF
CDR3nt: TGTGCCAGCAGCTTGGAGACTAGCGGGAGTCGTTTCAATGAGCAGTTCTTC

v_gene: TRBV7-9
abundance: -
d_gene: -
j_gene: TRBJ2-6
CDR3aa: CASVGVSSGANVLTF
CDR3nt: TGTGCCAGCGTCGGAGTAAGCTCTGGGGCCAACGTCCTGACTTTC

v_gene: TRBV10-3
abundance: -
d_gene: TRBD1
j_gene: TRBJ2-4
CDR3aa: CAADETGAKNIQYF
CDR3nt: TGTGCCGCAGACGAGACAGGGGCCAAAAACATTCAGTACTTC

v_gene: TRBV29-1
abundance: many
d_gene: -
j_gene: TRBJ1-2
CDR3aa: CSVVLESVVRGDGYTF
CDR3nt: TGCAGCGTTGTCCTAGAGTCCGTGGTGCGGGGTGACGGCTACACCTTC

v_gene: TRBV29-1
abundance: many
d_gene: -
j_gene: TRBJ2-1
CDR3aa: CSVAPVYEQFF
CDR3nt: TGCAGCGTTGCCCCTGTTTATGAGCAGTTCTTC

v_gene: TRBV6-1
abundance: few
d_gene: TRBD2
j_gene: TRBJ2-7
CDR3aa: CASSLAGGMYEQYF
CDR3nt: TGTGCCAGCAGTCTAGCGGGCGGGATGTACGAGCAGTACTTC

v_gene: TRBV12-3/TRBV12-4
abundance: few
d_gene: -
j_gene: TRBJ2-2
CDR3aa: CASSQGSGAGELFF
CDR3nt: TGTGCCAGCAGTCAGGGTTCGGGGGCCGGGGAGCTGTTTTTT

v_gene: TRBV5-1
abundance: few
d_gene: TRBD1
j_gene: TRBJ1-2
CDR3aa: CASSLHRGGDYGYTF
CDR3nt: TGCGCCAGCAGCCTTCACAGGGGCGGGGACTATGGCTACACCTTC

v_gene: TRBV7-2
abundance: -
d_gene: TRBD2
j_gene: TRBJ2-1
CDR3aa: CASSLAGTSPNNEQFF
CDR3nt: TGTGCCAGCAGCTTAGCGGGGACTAGTCCCAACAATGAGCAGTTCTTC

v_gene: TRBV29-1
abundance: many
d_gene: TRBD2
j_gene: TRBJ2-1
CDR3aa: CSGRLAGESREQFF
CDR3nt: TGCAGCGGACGACTAGCGGGAGAAAGTCGTGAGCAGTTCTTC

v_gene: TRBV12-3/TRBV12-4
abundance: -
d_gene: -
j_gene: TRBJ2-1
CDR3aa: CASSYGPGTSNEQFF
CDR3nt: TGTGCCAGCAGTTATGGTCCCGGGACCAGCAATGAGCAGTTCTTC

v_gene: TRBV7-6
abundance: -
d_gene: -
j_gene: TRBJ2-3
CDR3aa: CASSPGGQLSTDTQYF
CDR3nt: TGTGCCAGCAGCCCCGGAGGTCAACTAAGCACAGATACGCAGTATTTT

v_gene: TRBV4-1
abundance: -
d_gene: -
j_gene: TRBJ2-3
CDR3aa: CASSQVPLSTDTQYF
CDR3nt: TGCGCCAGCAGCCAAGTGCCGCTAAGCACAGATACGCAGTATTTT

v_gene: TRBV12-3/TRBV12-4
abundance: -
d_gene: -
j_gene: TRBJ2-5
CDR3aa: CASSFFSGAGETQYF
CDR3nt: TGTGCCAGCAGTTTCTTTTCGGGTGCGGGTGAGACCCAGTACTTC

v_gene: TRBV6-1
abundance: few
d_gene: -
j_gene: TRBJ2-3
CDR3aa: CASSGEGDSTDTQYF
CDR3nt: TGTGCCAGCAGTGGAGAGGGAGATAGCACAGATACGCAGTATTTT

v_gene: TRBV6-2/TRBV6-3
abundance: few
d_gene: TRBD1
j_gene: TRBJ2-6
CDR3aa: CASSQHRGTGGREAGANVLTF
CDR3nt: TGTGCCAGCAGCCAACATAGAGGGACAGGGGGTCGCGAAGCTGGGGCCAACGTCCTGACTTTC

v_gene: TRBV25-1
abundance: -
d_gene: -
j_gene: TRBJ2-5
CDR3aa: CASGWDFETQYF
CDR3nt: TGTGCCAGCGGCTGGGACTTTGAGACCCAGTACTTC

v_gene: TRBV20-1
abundance: -
d_gene: TRBD2
j_gene: TRBJ2-1
CDR3aa: CSAIGRREGLDEQFF
CDR3nt: TGCAGTGCTATCGGGCGGCGGGAGGGCTTGGATGAGCAGTTCTTC

v_gene: TRBV12-3/TRBV12-4
abundance: -
d_gene: -
j_gene: TRBJ2-5
CDR3aa: CASSLHQVETQYF
CDR3nt: TGTGCCAGCAGTTTACACCAGGTCGAGACCCAGTACTTC

v_gene: TRBV28
abundance: -
d_gene: TRBD1
j_gene: TRBJ1-5
CDR3aa: CAGKGQTSNQPQHF
CDR3nt: TGTGCCGGTAAGGGACAGACCAGCAATCAGCCCCAGCATTTT